This T cell receptor (beta chain) is drawn from a study of CD8+ T cells in alopecia areata. The study's findings and limits: Lesional tissue from the scalp (especially in alopecia totalis/universalis) showed higher clonality than normal scalp. Sharing of TCRs across patients appeared less clear than in mice, possibly for HLA-related reasons.

Germline-derived CDR1 and CDR2 are SQVTM and ANQGSEA. The CDR3 covers 13 residues. V was cut by 4 bases and J by 5 bases, with 12 bases left in between. This clone was observed once. What it binds is not known. Isolated RNA was reverse transcribed into cDNA used as the sequencing template. Clones were sequenced by immunoSEQ multiplex PCR, and TCRdb holds only the in-frame ones, with some missing. Found here are 120,000 or so clones, about 60% of them singletons; the top ten hold about 3%. CD4+ and CD8+ T cells were sorted from PBMCs. This sequence originates from a human donor in good health. The V and J genes are TRBV29-1 and TRBJ1-5; D might be TRBD1 (6 bases). The sample was CD4+ T cells sorted from blood. This CDR3 is CSVAGAGDQPQHF. CDR3 sequence (DNA): TGCAGCGTTGCAGGGGCAGGAGATCAGCCCCAGCATTTT.